This TCR beta chain was found in a study of blood T cell repertoires in COVID-19. Study in general: Acute and convalescent COVID-19 specimens originated in the United States, Italy and Spain. Sources were T cells, B-cell-depleted T cells, or PBMCs; the material itself was cDNA or gDNA.

Profiled with immunoSEQ multiplex PCR; TCRdb holds only in-frame clones, not every one. The repertoire holds about 330,000 clones, with about 83% as singletons. CDR1 KGHDR and CDR2 SFDVKD come from the germline V gene. The CDR3 sequence is 16 residues long. V trimming: 4 bases; J trimming: 4 bases; junction bases outside the gene matches: 6. The rearrangement joins TRBV24-1 to TRBJ2-5, with 12 bases lining up with TRBD1. The TCR sequence derives from a woman aged 50 to 60 with acute or convalescent COVID-19. Specimen: peripheral blood. CDR3 in amino acids: CATSDPGTGGGETQYF. The CDR3, as DNA: TGTGCCACCAGTGACCCCGGGACAGGGGGCGGAGAGACCCAGTACTTC.